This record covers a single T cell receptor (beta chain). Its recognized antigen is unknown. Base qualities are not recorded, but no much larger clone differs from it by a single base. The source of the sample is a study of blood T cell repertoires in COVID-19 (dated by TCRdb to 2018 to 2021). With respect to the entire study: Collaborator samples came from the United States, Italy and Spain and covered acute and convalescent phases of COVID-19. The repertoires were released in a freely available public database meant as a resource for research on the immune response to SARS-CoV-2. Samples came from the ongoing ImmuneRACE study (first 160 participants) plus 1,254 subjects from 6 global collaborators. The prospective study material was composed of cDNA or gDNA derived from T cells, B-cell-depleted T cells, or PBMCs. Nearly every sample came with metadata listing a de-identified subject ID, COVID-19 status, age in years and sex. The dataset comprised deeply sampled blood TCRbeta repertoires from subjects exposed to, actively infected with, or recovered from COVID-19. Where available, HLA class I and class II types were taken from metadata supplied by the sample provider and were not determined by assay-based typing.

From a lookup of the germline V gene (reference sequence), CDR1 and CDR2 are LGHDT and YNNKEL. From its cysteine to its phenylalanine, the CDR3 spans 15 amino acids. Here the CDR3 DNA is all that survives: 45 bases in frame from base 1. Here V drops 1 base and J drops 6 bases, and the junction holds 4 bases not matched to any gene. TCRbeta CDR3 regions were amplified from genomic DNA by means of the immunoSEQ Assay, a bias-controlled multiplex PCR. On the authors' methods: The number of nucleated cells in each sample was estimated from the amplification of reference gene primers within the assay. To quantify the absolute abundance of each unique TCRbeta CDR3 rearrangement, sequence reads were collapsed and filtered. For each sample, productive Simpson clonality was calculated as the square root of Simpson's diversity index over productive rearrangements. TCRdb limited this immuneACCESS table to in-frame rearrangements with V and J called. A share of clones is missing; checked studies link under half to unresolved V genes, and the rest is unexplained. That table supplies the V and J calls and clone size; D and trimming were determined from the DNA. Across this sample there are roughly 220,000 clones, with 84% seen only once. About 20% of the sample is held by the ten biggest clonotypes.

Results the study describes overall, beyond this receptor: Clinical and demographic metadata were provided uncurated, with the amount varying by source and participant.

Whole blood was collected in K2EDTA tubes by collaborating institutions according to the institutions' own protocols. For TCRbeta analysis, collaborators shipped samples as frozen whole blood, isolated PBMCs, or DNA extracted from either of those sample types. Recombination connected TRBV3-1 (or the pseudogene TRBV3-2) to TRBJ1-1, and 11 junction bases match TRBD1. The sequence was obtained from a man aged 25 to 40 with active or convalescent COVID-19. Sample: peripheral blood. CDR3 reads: CASSQGDRGVPEAFF. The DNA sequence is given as TGTGCCAGCAGCCAAGGGGACAGGGGGGTTCCTGAAGCTTTCTTT.